This T cell receptor beta chain was obtained from a study of blood T cell repertoires in COVID-19. About the research overall: Specimens from acute and convalescent COVID-19 originated in the United States, Italy and Spain. PBMCs, B-cell-depleted T cells, or T cells were the source of the cDNA or gDNA that made up the material.

This CDR3 comprises 16 residues. V lost 5 bases, J lost 2 bases, and 10 bases stayed unmatched. Germline V CDR1 and CDR2: SGHTA, FQGNSA. Profiled with immunoSEQ multiplex PCR; TCRdb holds only in-frame clones, not every one. Here the sample spans 300,000 to 400,000 clones, around 85% being singletons. This chain connects TRBV7-2 to TRBJ2-3; 7 bases are a match to TRBD1. Sample: PBMCs or T cells enriched from blood (not recorded which). The receptor comes from a woman aged 40 to 49 with acute COVID-19. CDR3 nucleotide sequence: TGTGCCAGCAGCCCCGGACCGAAGGGGGCCACAGATACGCAGTATTTT. This translates into CASSPGPKGATDTQYF. Full variable domain (remainder filled in from reference TRBV7-2 and TRBJ2-3): GAGVSQSPSNKVTEKGKDVELRCDPISGHTALYWYRQSLGQGLEFLIYFQGNSAPDKSGLPSDRFSAERTGGSVSTLTIQRTQQEDSAVYLCASSPGPKGATDTQYFGPGTRLTVL.